This T cell receptor beta chain was identified during a study of tissue T cells after allogeneic stem cell transplantation. CDR1 and CDR2 from the germline V gene are KGHPV and FQNQEV (reference sequence). The CDR3 is made up of 14 amino acids. V was cut by 4 bases and J by 0 bases, with 8 bases left in between. On this clone: Gene labels here are mouse ones. The read ends 1 residue early relative to the CDR3; the germline J gene fills the gap.

Using immunoSEQ multiplex PCR, the repertoire was profiled, and TCRdb retains in-frame clones only, with some absent. In the table there are some 3,200 clones, roughly 44% of which are singletons. As to time point: mouse harvest day 14 after allogeneic transplant. The graft held 10^6 splenic CD5+ T cells and 10^7 T-cell-depleted bone marrow cells. The chain employs TRBV26 and TRBJ2-3; D not certain. The sequencing sample was made of gut tissue. The sequence came from a female BALB/c mouse given C57BL/6 T cells with graft-versus-host disease after an allogeneic hematopoietic cell transplant. CDR3 DNA (partial): TGTGCCAGCAGTCCTACATCTAGTGCAGAAACGCTGTAT. Protein product: CASSPTSSAETLY. The CDR3 as a whole reads CASSPTSSAETLYF.